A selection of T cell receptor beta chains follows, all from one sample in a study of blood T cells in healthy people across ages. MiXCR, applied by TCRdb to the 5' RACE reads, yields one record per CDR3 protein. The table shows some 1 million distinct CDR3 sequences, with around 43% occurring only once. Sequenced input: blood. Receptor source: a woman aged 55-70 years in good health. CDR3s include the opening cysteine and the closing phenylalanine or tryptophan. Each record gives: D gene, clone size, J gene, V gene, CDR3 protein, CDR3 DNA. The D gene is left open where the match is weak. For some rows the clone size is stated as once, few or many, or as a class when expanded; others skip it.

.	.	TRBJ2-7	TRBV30	CAWSVAGFSYEQYF	TGTGCCTGGAGTGTGGCAGGATTCTCCTACGAGCAGTACTTC
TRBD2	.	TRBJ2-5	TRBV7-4	CASSSRTSGRARETQYF	TGTGCCAGCAGCTCCCGGACTAGCGGGAGGGCCAGGGAGACCCAGTACTTC
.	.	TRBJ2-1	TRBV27	CASSEGGLANEQFF	TGTGCCAGCAGTGAAGGAGGGTTGGCCAATGAGCAGTTCTTC
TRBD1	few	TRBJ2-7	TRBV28	CASGQTPGWDSLTYEQYF	TGTGCCAGCGGCCAAACTCCCGGTTGGGACAGCCTTACCTACGAGCAGTACTTC
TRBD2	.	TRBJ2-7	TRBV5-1	CASSPTLGGGTYEQYF	TGCGCCAGCAGCCCAACGTTGGGGGGGGGAACCTACGAGCAGTACTTC
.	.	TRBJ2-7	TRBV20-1	CSARVGGGSYEQYF	TGCAGTGCTAGGGTAGGGGGTGGGTCCTACGAGCAGTACTTC
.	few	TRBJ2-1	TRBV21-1	CASPLRDQKLEQFF	TGTGCCAGCCCTCTCCGGGACCAAAAATTAGAGCAGTTCTTC
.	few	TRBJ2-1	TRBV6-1	CASRVQGIGVSRDNEQFF	TGTGCCAGCAGGGTACAGGGAATCGGCGTTTCGCGGGACAATGAGCAGTTCTTC
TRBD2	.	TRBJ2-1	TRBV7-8	CASSQVLGWASGGYEQFF	TGTGCCAGCAGCCAGGTTTTAGGGTGGGCTAGCGGGGGGTATGAGCAGTTCTTC
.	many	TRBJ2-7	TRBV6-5	CASSPFVGGSSEQYF	TGTGCCAGCAGCCCCTTTGTGGGAGGTTCTTCCGAGCAGTACTTC
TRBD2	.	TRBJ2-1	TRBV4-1	CASSQDGLAINEQFF	TGCGCCAGCAGCCAAGATGGACTAGCGATTAATGAGCAGTTCTTC
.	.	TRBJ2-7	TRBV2	CASSDVKTYEQYF	TGTGCCAGCAGTGATGTGAAGACCTACGAGCAGTACTTC
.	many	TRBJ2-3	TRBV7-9	CASSPRGPDTQYF	TGTGCCAGCAGCCCCCGGGGCCCAGATACGCAGTATTTT
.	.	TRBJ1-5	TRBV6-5	CASSYSLGPNQPQHF	TGTGCCAGCAGTTACTCCCTGGGCCCCAATCAGCCCCAGCATTTT
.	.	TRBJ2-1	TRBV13	CASSPLGGDGVDEQFF	TGTGCCAGCAGCCCTCTCGGTGGGGATGGGGTAGATGAGCAGTTCTTC
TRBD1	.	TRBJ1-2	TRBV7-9	CASSLTGTGSSNYGYTF	TGTGCCAGCAGCCTAACCGGGACAGGGTCTTCTAACTATGGCTACACCTTC
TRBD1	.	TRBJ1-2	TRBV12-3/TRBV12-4	CASSSHRDRVERGYGYTF	TGTGCCAGCAGTTCCCACCGGGACAGGGTCGAGCGGGGCTATGGCTACACCTTC
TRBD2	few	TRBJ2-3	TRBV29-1	CSVGGKERETPDTQYF	TGCAGCGTGGGGGGAAAGGAGCGGGAGACCCCAGATACGCAGTATTTT
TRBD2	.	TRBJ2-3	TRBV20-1	CSASSSGRTDTQYF	TGCAGTGCTAGTTCTAGCGGGAGGACAGATACGCAGTATTTT
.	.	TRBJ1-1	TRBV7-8	CASTPSGVLINTEAFF	TGTGCCAGCACCCCGTCTGGGGTCCTAATTAACACTGAAGCTTTCTTT